This T cell receptor (beta chain) was recovered during a study of regulatory T cells in long-lasting Graves disease. Study-level findings and limits: Persistent cases favored TRBV28, TRBJ1-2 and TRBJ2-5.

According to the study, TCR beta libraries were built with iRepertoire HTBI primers and CDR3-region Arm-PCR. TCRdb itself ran the multiplex PCR reads through MiXCR, one entry per CDR3 protein. The repertoire holds under 300,000 distinct CDR3 sequences, with about 17% as singletons. This CDR3 has 13 residues. The V segment lost 8 bases and the J segment 8 bases; nucleotides outside the gene matches: 8. Time point noted: newly diagnosed GD, antithyroid drugs for less than 3 months. Isolated PBMC RNA provided the starting material for the TCR library. This clonotype was recorded many times. Its matching antigen is unknown. These data also formed part of another study, on T cells in Graves' hyperthyroidism and ophthalmopathy. This second report adds: Participants, patients aged 18 to 65, had newly diagnosed hyperthyroidism with a duration under 2 months. Investigators excluded patients with uncontrolled infection, other autoimmune disease, pregnancy or lactation.

The sequence was collected from a woman younger than 45 with Graves disease. This specimen consisted of peripheral blood mononuclear cells (PBMCs), obtained at new diagnosis, from a patient treated with antithyroid drugs. This chain uses TRBV12-3 or TRBV12-4 with TRBJ2-1, with 8 bases fitting TRBD1. CDR3 protein: CASGDRFFDEQFF. CDR3 sequence (DNA): TGTGCCAGCGGGGACAGGTTTTTCGATGAGCAGTTCTTC.